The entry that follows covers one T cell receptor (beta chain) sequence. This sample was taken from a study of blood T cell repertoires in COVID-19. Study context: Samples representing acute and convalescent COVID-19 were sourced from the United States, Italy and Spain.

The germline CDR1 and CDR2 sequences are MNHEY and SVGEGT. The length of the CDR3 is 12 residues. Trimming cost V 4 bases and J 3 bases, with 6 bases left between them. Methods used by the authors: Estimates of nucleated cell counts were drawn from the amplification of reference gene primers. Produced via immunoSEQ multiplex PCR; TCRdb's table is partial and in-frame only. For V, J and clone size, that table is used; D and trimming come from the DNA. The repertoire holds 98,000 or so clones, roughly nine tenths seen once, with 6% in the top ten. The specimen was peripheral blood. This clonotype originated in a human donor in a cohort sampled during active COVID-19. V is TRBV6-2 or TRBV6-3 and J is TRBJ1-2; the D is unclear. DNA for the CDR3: TGTGCCAGCAGTTCCCAGGACTATGGCTACACCTTC. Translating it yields CASSSQDYGYTF.